Listed below are T cell receptor beta chains from one sample, sequenced in a study of OX40 agonist ivuxolimab in advanced cancers. Profiled with immunoSEQ multiplex PCR; TCRdb holds only in-frame clones, not every one. The data contain roughly 65,000 clones, about 90% of them seen just once; the ten biggest clones take up about 10%. Here the sequenced sample was CD4+ or CD8+ T cells sorted from blood, taken in a trial of the OX40 agonist ivuxolimab. The receptors were gathered from an adult with an advanced solid tumor such as melanoma, head and neck, liver or kidney cancer. CDR3s include the opening cysteine and the closing phenylalanine or tryptophan. A D gene is named only where the DNA matches it firmly. The size of a clone is reported for some rows only, either as once, few or many, or as a class for expanded clones.

abundance	v_gene	j_gene	d_gene	CDR3aa	CDR3nt
-	TRBV9	TRBJ2-7	TRBD1	CASSFRDRGINEQYF	TGTGCCAGCAGCTTCCGGGACAGGGGGATCAACGAGCAGTACTTC
-	TRBV25-1	TRBJ2-5	-	CASISPYQETQYF	TGTGCCAGCATCTCGCCATACCAAGAGACCCAGTACTTC
-	TRBV14	TRBJ2-5	-	CASSQTSSWETQYF	TGTGCCAGCAGCCAAACATCTAGTTGGGAGACCCAGTACTTC
few	TRBV7-2	TRBJ2-2	-	CASSPPIGELFF	TGTGCCAGCAGCCCACCCATCGGGGAGCTGTTTTTT
-	TRBV11-3	TRBJ2-3	-	CASSPGGPDTQYF	TGTGCCAGCAGCCCAGGGGGGCCCGATACGCAGTATTTT
-	TRBV5-6	TRBJ2-3	-	CASSLGVDTQYF	TGTGCCAGCAGCTTAGGGGTCGACACGCAGTATTTT
-	TRBV18	TRBJ1-2	-	CASSPPGNRVHGYTF	TGTGCCAGCTCACCACCCGGAAACAGGGTCCATGGCTACACCTTC
-	TRBV7-8	TRBJ2-7	-	CASSVENSYEQYF	TGTGCCAGCAGCGTGGAGAACTCCTACGAGCAGTACTTC
-	TRBV6-5	TRBJ1-2	-	CASSIRDNYGYTF	TGTGCCAGCAGCATCCGGGACAACTATGGCTACACCTTC
-	TRBV5-6	TRBJ1-4	TRBD1	CASSAGGVANEKLFF	TGTGCCAGCAGCGCAGGGGGTGTGGCTAATGAAAAACTGTTTTTT
-	TRBV4-3	TRBJ2-5	-	CASSQAPGAGRPQYF	TGCGCCAGCAGCCAAGCACCCGGGGCTGGAAGGCCCCAGTACTTC
-	TRBV7-2	TRBJ2-4	-	CASSIDSGNIQYF	TGTGCCAGCAGCATAGACAGCGGAAACATTCAGTACTTC
once	TRBV4-1	TRBJ2-7	-	CASSQVGGLVYEQYF	TGCGCCAGCAGCCAAGTTGGGGGGTTAGTCTACGAGCAGTACTTC
few	TRBV5-6	TRBJ1-1	-	CASSLGLSMNTEAFF	TGTGCCAGCAGCTTGGGATTGAGCATGAACACTGAAGCTTTCTTT
-	TRBV28	TRBJ1-5	TRBD1	CASMTGGELYSNQPQHF	TGTGCCAGTATGACAGGGGGCGAACTATATAGCAATCAGCCCCAGCATTTT
-	TRBV4-2	TRBJ2-7	-	CASSQGQASYEQYF	TGTGCCAGCAGCCAAGGACAGGCTTCCTACGAGCAGTACTTC
-	TRBV25-1	TRBJ2-1	-	CASSFSGSSYNEQFF	TGTGCCAGTTCCTTTAGCGGTAGCTCCTACAATGAGCAGTTCTTC
-	TRBV2	TRBJ2-7	TRBD2	CASTPSGGSRGEQYF	TGTGCCAGCACCCCCAGTGGCGGGAGTCGGGGCGAGCAGTACTTC
few	TRBV7-8	TRBJ2-5	-	CASSFNTGSTQTQYF	TGTGCCAGCAGTTTCAACACAGGGAGTACGCAGACCCAGTACTTC
-	TRBV7-2	TRBJ2-3	-	CASSLKKELGTDTQYF	TGTGCCAGCAGCTTAAAGAAGGAGTTAGGCACAGATACGCAGTATTTT
-	TRBV4-3	TRBJ2-7	-	CASSQEIDYHKQYF	TGCGCCAGCAGCCAAGAAATCGACTACCACAAGCAGTACTTC
-	TRBV7-9	TRBJ2-5	TRBD2	CASSRGTSGGQETQYF	TGTGCCAGCAGCCGCGGGACTAGCGGGGGCCAAGAGACCCAGTACTTC
-	TRBV15	TRBJ2-3	-	CATSRQSVIDTQYF	TGTGCCACCAGCCGACAGAGTGTTATAGATACGCAGTATTTT
few	TRBV19	TRBJ2-3	TRBD2	CASNPLAGKADTQYF	TGTGCCAGTAATCCACTAGCGGGTAAAGCAGATACGCAGTATTTT
-	TRBV11-2	TRBJ2-7	-	CASSLTYEQYF	TGTGCCAGCAGCCTAACCTACGAGCAGTACTTC
-	TRBV5-8	TRBJ1-5	TRBD1	CASSWTGPLYQPQHF	TGTGCCAGCAGCTGGACAGGGCCCCTCTATCAGCCCCAGCATTTT
once	TRBV23-1	TRBJ2-7	TRBD1	CASSDRDSRRRYF	TGCGCCAGCAGCGACCGGGACAGCCGTCGTCGGTACTTC
-	TRBV7-9	TRBJ2-3	TRBD2	CASSLGLAVTRDTQYF	TGTGCCAGCAGCTTAGGGCTAGCGGTAACCCGTGATACGCAGTATTTT
-	TRBV7-9	TRBJ2-7	-	CASSLRGSGVEQYF	TGTGCCAGCAGCTTAAGGGGTAGTGGGGTCGAGCAGTACTTC
-	TRBV30	TRBJ1-2	-	CAWSVGPTLTRASYGYTF	TGTGCCTGGAGTGTAGGACCCACTCTGACGAGGGCTTCCTATGGCTACACCTTC
-	TRBV7-9	TRBJ1-2	-	CASSLQPMGGYTF	TGTGCCAGCAGCTTACAACCCATGGGTGGCTACACCTTC
-	TRBV5-1	TRBJ1-4	-	CASSLEPNEKLFF	TGCGCCAGCAGCTTGGAACCGAATGAAAAACTGTTTTTT
-	TRBV7-2	TRBJ2-1	TRBD2	CASSSTSGRGNEQFF	TGTGCCAGCAGCTCTACTAGCGGGAGAGGGAATGAGCAGTTCTTC
-	TRBV14	TRBJ1-5	-	CASSQDLGQPQHF	TGTGCCAGCAGCCAAGATTTGGGTCAGCCCCAGCATTTT
-	TRBV2	TRBJ2-7	-	CASSETDYEQYF	TGTGCCAGCAGTGAAACGGACTACGAGCAGTACTTC
-	TRBV7-2	TRBJ2-7	-	CASSLGRTSYEQYF	TGTGCCAGCAGCTTAGGGAGAACTTCCTACGAGCAGTACTTC
few	TRBV28	TRBJ1-1	-	CASILSGRRTEAFF	TGTGCCAGCATTCTATCTGGGAGGAGAACTGAAGCTTTCTTT
-	TRBV10-3	TRBJ1-1	-	CAITKQAFQSVAFF	TGTGCCATCACAAAACAGGCTTTCCAATCGGTAGCTTTCTTT
-	TRBV28	TRBJ1-5	TRBD1	CASSSGQLNQPQHF	TGTGCCAGCAGCTCGGGACAGTTGAATCAGCCCCAGCATTTT
-	TRBV18	TRBJ1-4	-	CASSPRQTTYEKLFF	TGTGCCAGCTCCCCTCGACAAACCACGTATGAAAAACTGTTTTTT
-	TRBV4-3	TRBJ2-5	TRBD2	CASSQGGLAGGFGETQYF	TGCGCCAGCAGCCAAGGGGGACTAGCGGGAGGTTTCGGGGAGACCCAGTACTTC
few	TRBV9	TRBJ1-1	-	CASSAEPTGIQAFF	TGTGCCAGCAGCGCCGAGCCTACGGGGATCCAAGCTTTCTTT
-	TRBV18	TRBJ2-7	TRBD1	CASSPGTGATYEQYF	TGTGCCAGCTCACCCGGGACAGGGGCGACCTACGAGCAGTACTTC
-	TRBV19	TRBJ2-7	-	CASSDGTTMSNEQYF	TGTGCCAGTAGTGACGGGACCACCATGTCCAACGAGCAGTACTTC
-	TRBV19	TRBJ2-6	-	CASREGPSVLGANVLTF	TGTGCCAGTAGAGAGGGACCCTCCGTGCTTGGGGCCAACGTCCTGACTTTC
-	TRBV2	TRBJ2-5	-	CASLYGGQGETQYF	TGTGCCAGCCTGTACGGGGGCCAGGGGGAGACCCAGTACTTC
-	TRBV27	TRBJ2-7	-	CASSLVSGKTYEQYF	TGTGCCAGCAGTTTAGTGTCAGGTAAAACCTACGAGCAGTACTTC
-	TRBV5-1	TRBJ2-7	TRBD2	CASSLAVSLTSGRREQYF	TGCGCCAGCAGCTTGGCCGTCTCGCTGACTAGCGGGAGGCGCGAGCAGTACTTC
-	TRBV7-8	TRBJ2-1	TRBD2	CASSFGLAVSSYNEQFF	TGTGCCAGCAGCTTCGGACTAGCGGTTAGCTCCTACAATGAGCAGTTCTTC
-	TRBV11-2	TRBJ2-7	-	CASSLDYSLYEQYF	TGTGCCAGCAGCTTAGACTACTCATTATACGAGCAGTACTTC
-	TRBV5-5	TRBJ2-1	TRBD1	CASSPSDRVNNEQFF	TGTGCCAGCAGCCCAAGCGACAGGGTGAACAATGAGCAGTTCTTC
few	TRBV27	TRBJ2-5	-	CASRKLAGRETQYF	TGTGCCAGCAGGAAATTAGCTGGGAGGGAGACCCAGTACTTC
once	TRBV5-6	TRBJ2-7	-	CASSQPGGTEQYF	TGTGCCAGCAGCCAGCCGGGTGGCACAGAGCAGTACTTC
-	TRBV7-7	TRBJ2-7	TRBD1	CASSIRQGRKIYEQYF	TGTGCTAGCAGCATCCGACAGGGGAGGAAGATCTACGAGCAGTACTTC
-	TRBV7-6	TRBJ1-1	-	CASSSDRNTEAFF	TGTGCCAGCAGCTCGGACAGGAACACTGAAGCTTTCTTT
-	TRBV29-1	TRBJ1-2	-	CSVHSTGTPNYGYTF	TGCAGCGTCCATTCGACCGGGACACCTAACTATGGCTACACCTTC
-	TRBV19	TRBJ2-2	-	CASSIIAANTGELFF	TGTGCCAGTAGTATAATAGCGGCGAACACCGGGGAGCTGTTTTTT
few	TRBV7-2	TRBJ1-1	-	CASSPVRGVGGTEAFF	TGTGCCAGCAGCCCGGTGCGGGGGGTAGGAGGGACTGAAGCTTTCTTT
-	TRBV28	TRBJ1-2	-	CASRLYGYTF	TGTGCCAGCAGGCTCTATGGCTACACCTTC